This record concerns one T cell receptor (beta chain) sequence. Its antigen remains unknown. This record comes from a study of lymphopenia after photon versus proton radiotherapy. Study-level points and caveats: Relative stability marked proton patients; photon patients lost diversity and naive cells. After the lymphocyte nadir, photon-treated repertoires showed oligoclonal expansion, especially of CD8+ Temra cells.

Profiling relied on immunoSEQ multiplex PCR, and the TCRdb table lists in-frame clones only, not all of them. The data hold around 26,000 clones, with 82% observed a single time. The sample here was peripheral blood, taken from a patient treated with proton-based radiotherapy. The TCR sequence derives from a woman aged 70-85 years with pancreatic cancer.

CDR3 DNA: TGTGCCAGCAAGCCCCAGGGACAGAGCTACGAGCAGTACTTC. Encoded protein: CASKPQGQSYEQYF. J is TRBJ2-7 and V is TRBV28; 7 bases align to TRBD1. Looked up from germline, CDR1 is MDHEN and CDR2 is SYDVKM. This CDR3 is 14 amino acids long. J was trimmed by 3 bases and V by 7 bases; bases with no gene match: 9.